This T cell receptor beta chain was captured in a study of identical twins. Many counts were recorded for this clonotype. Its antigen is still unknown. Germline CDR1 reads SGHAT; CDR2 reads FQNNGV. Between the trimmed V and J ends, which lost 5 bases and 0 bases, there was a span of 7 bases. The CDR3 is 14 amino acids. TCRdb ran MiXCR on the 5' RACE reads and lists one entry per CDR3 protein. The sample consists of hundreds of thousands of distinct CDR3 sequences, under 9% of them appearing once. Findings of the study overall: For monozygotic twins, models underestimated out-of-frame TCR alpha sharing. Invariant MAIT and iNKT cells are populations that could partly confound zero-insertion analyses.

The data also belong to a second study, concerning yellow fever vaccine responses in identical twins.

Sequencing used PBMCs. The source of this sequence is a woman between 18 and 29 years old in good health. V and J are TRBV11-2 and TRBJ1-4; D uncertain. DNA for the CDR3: TGTGCCAGCAGCGAGAGGGCAACTAATGAAAAACTGTTTTTT. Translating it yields CASSERATNEKLFF.